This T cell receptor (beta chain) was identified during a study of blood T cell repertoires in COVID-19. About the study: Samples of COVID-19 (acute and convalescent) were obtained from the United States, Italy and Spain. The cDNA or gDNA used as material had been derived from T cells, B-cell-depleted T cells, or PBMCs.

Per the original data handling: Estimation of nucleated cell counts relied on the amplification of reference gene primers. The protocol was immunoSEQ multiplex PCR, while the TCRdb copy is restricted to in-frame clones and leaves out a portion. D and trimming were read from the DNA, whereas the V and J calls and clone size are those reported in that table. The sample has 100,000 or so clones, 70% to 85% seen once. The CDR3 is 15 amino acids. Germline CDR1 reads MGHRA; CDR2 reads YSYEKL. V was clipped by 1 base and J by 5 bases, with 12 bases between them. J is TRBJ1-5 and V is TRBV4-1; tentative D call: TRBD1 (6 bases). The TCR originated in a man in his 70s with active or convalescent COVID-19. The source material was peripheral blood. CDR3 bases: TGCGCCAGCAGCCAAGTGGGGGCTAATGATCAGCCCCAGCATTTT. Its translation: CASSQVGANDQPQHF.